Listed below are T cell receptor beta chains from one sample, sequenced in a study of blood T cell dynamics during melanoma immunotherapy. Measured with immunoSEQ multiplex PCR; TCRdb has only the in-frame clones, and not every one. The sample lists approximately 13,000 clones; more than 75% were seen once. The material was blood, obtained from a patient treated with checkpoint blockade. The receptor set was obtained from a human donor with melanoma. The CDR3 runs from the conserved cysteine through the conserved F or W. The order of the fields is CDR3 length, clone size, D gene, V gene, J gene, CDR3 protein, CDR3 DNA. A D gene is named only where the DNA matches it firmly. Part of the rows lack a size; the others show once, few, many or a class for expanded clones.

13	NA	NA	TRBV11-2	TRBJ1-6	CASSAMISSALHF	TGTGCCAGCAGCGCCATGATATCCTCGGCCCTCCACTTT
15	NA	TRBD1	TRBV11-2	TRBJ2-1	CASGPQGGNDNEQFF	TGTGCCAGCGGACCACAGGGGGGAAATGACAATGAGCAGTTCTTC
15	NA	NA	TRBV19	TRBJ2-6	CASSKAGNGANVLTF	TGTGCCAGTAGTAAGGCAGGCAATGGGGCCAACGTCCTGACTTTC
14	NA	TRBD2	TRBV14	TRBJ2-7	CASSQDLAVYEQYF	TGTGCCAGCAGCCAGGACCTAGCGGTTTACGAGCAGTACTTC
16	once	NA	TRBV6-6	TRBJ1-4	CASSYTIGVSNEKLFF	TGTGCCAGCAGTTATACAATAGGGGTTTCTAATGAAAAACTGTTTTTT
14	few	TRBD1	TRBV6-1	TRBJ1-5	CASNPTGSNQPQHF	TGTGCCAGCAACCCGACAGGGAGCAATCAGCCCCAGCATTTT
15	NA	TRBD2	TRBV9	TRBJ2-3	CASSTSVSSTDTQYF	TGTGCCAGCAGCACTAGCGTTTCAAGCACAGATACGCAGTATTTT
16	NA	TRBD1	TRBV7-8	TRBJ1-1	CASSFNLQGAQTEAFF	TGTGCCAGCAGCTTCAACCTACAGGGGGCTCAGACTGAAGCTTTCTTT
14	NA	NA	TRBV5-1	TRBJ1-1	CASSLGGGNTEAFF	TGCGCCAGCAGCTTGGGAGGGGGGAACACTGAAGCTTTCTTT
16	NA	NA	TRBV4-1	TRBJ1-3	CASSQDGPRYGNTIYF	TGCGCCAGCAGCCAAGACGGGCCAAGGTACGGAAACACCATATATTTT
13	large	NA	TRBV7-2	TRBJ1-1	CASSPKWATEAFF	TGTGCCAGCAGCCCGAAATGGGCCACTGAAGCTTTCTTT
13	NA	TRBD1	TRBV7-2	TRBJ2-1	CASSGRGTGFQFF	TGTGCCAGCAGCGGACGGGGGACAGGGTTTCAGTTCTTC
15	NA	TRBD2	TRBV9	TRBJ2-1	CASSVGGGDYNEQFF	TGTGCCAGCAGCGTAGGCGGGGGGGACTACAATGAGCAGTTCTTC
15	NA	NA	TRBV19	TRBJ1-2	CASSIAQGPNYGYTF	TGTGCCAGTAGTATCGCCCAGGGACCGAACTATGGCTACACCTTC
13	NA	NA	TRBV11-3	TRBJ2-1	CASSLDSRDEQFF	TGTGCCAGCAGCTTAGACAGCAGAGATGAGCAGTTCTTC
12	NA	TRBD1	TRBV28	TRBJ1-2	CASRTGVVGYTF	TGTGCCAGCCGGACAGGGGTAGTTGGCTACACCTTC
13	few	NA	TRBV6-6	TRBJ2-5	CASSYSVEETQYF	TGTGCCAGCAGTTACTCTGTAGAAGAGACCCAGTACTTC
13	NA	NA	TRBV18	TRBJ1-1	CASSLQSYTEAFF	TGTGCCAGCTCTCTTCAGTCTTACACTGAAGCTTTCTTT
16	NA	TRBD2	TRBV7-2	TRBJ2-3	CASSQGLAGAGDTQYF	TGTGCCAGCAGCCAGGGACTAGCGGGGGCGGGAGATACGCAGTATTTT
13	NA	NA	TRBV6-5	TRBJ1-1	CASSYGDATEAFF	TGTGCCAGCAGTTACGGGGATGCCACTGAAGCTTTCTTT
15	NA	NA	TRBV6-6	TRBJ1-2	CASSYSNRFNYGYTF	TGTGCCAGCAGTTACAGCAACAGGTTTAACTATGGCTACACCTTC
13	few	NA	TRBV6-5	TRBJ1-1	CASSTSANTEAFF	TGTGCCAGCAGTACCTCGGCGAACACTGAAGCTTTCTTT
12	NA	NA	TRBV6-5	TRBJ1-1	CASSYGGTEAFF	TGTGCCAGCAGTTACGGGGGCACTGAAGCTTTCTTT
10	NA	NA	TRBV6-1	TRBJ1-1	CASSDTEAFF	TGTGCCAGCAGTGACACTGAAGCTTTCTTT
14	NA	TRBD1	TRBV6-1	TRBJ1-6	CASNLDRVGSPLHF	TGTGCCAGCAATCTGGACAGGGTTGGTTCACCCCTCCACTTT
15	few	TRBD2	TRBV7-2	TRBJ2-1	CASRLGLAGDNEQFF	TGTGCCAGCAGACTGGGACTAGCGGGGGACAATGAGCAGTTCTTC
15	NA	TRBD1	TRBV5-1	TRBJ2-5	CASRPGQGLEETQYF	TGCGCCAGCAGGCCAGGACAGGGCCTGGAGGAGACCCAGTACTTC
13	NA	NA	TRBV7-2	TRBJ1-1	CASSFRQDTEAFF	TGTGCCAGCAGCTTCAGACAGGACACTGAAGCTTTCTTT
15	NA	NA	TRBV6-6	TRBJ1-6	CASSPEDRSGSPLHF	TGTGCCAGCAGCCCGGAAGACAGGAGCGGTTCACCCCTCCACTTT